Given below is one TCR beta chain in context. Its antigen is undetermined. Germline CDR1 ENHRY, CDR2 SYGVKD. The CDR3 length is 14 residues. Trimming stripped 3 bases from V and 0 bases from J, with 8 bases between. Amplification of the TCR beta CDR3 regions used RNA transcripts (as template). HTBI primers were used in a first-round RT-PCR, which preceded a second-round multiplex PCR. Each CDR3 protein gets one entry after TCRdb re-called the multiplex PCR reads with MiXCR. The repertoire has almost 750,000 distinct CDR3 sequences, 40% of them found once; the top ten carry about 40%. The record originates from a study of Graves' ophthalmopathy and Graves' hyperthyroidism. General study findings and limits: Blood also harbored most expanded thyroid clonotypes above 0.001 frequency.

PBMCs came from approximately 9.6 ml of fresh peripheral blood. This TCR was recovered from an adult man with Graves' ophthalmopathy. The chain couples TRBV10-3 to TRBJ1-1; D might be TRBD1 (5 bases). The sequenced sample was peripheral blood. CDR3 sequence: CAISDAGMNTEAFF. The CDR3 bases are TGTGCCATCAGTGACGCAGGGATGAACACTGAAGCTTTCTTT.